This passage covers 20 T cell receptor beta chains from one sample sequenced in a study of T cell responses to AZD1222 COVID-19 vaccine. TCRdb keeps only in-frame clones here, not all; method: immunoSEQ multiplex PCR. The sample has more than 85,000 clones, around 90% seen once; the top ten hold approximately 8.3%. The specimen comprised peripheral blood, sampled on day 0 of AZD1222 vaccination. These TCRs come from an adult in good health.

The J gene is TRBJ2-5, the V gene TRBV6-5; weak D call: TRBD1 (5 bases). The germline gives CDR1 MNHEY, CDR2 SVGAGI. This CDR3 has 15 amino acids. With 7 bases removed from V and 5 bases from J, the gap between germline ends came to 20 bases. The CDR3 loop is CASNTGRGIVETQYF. CDR3 nucleotides: TGTGCCAGCAACACCGGAAGGGGAATCGTGGAGACCCAGTACTTC.

This rearrangement joins TRBV20-1 to TRBJ2-4; 8 bases agree with TRBD2. The CDR3 loop spans 15 amino acids. Unmatched junction bases numbered 9, after V lost 3 bases and J lost 5 bases. Germline CDR1 and CDR2: DFQATT and SNEGSKA (reference sequence). The CDR3: CSASNSGTGENIQYF. The CDR3 DNA is TGCAGTGCTAGTAATAGCGGGACCGGGGAAAACATTCAGTACTTC.

The chain couples TRBV5-4 to TRBJ1-1; 7 positions agree with TRBD1. The germline gives CDR1 SGHNT, CDR2 YYREEE (reference sequence). V was clipped by 0 bases and J by 5 bases; unmatched bases: 7. The CDR3 is 15 amino acids. This chain's CDR3 is CASSLGAGGYTEAFF. The CDR3, as DNA: TGTGCCAGCAGCTTGGGGGCAGGGGGATATACTGAAGCTTTCTTT.

About this clone: This sample also contains other DNA sequences that code for the same CDR3. The V call is TRBV19, the J call TRBJ2-7; 8 nucleotides align to TRBD1. Germline V lookup: CDR1 LNHDA, CDR2 SQIVND (reference sequence). The CDR3 extends over 14 amino acids. V shed 3 bases and J 0 bases; nucleotides not matched to a gene: 1. This CDR3 is CASSITGGSYEQYF. CDR3 coding DNA: TGTGCCAGTAGTATTACAGGGGGCTCCTACGAGCAGTACTTC.

This clone is a singleton in its sample. V and J are TRBV5-6 and TRBJ2-5; 8 bases are shared with TRBD1. From germline, CDR1 is SGHDT and CDR2 YYEEEE. With V trimmed by 5 bases and J by 2 bases, 5 bases remained unmatched. The CDR3 runs to 14 residues. The CDR3 DNA reads as TGTGCCAGCAGAGCGACAGGGGTGCAAGAGACCCAGTACTTC. It yields the protein CASRATGVQETQYF.

The chain has TRBV7-3 and TRBJ2-1; 8 bases are shared with TRBD1. Per germline, CDR1 SGHTA and CDR2 FQGTGA. The V segment lost 5 bases and the J segment 8 bases; nucleotides outside the gene matches: 14. The CDR3 has 16 amino acids. The CDR3 nucleotides read TGTGCCAGCAGCCCCATACAGGACAGGGCAACAGATGAGCAGTTCTTC. Residues: CASSPIQDRATDEQFF.

The V call is TRBV4-3, the J call TRBJ1-1; the D is unclear. CDR3 length: 13 amino acids. From germline, CDR1 is LGHNA and CDR2 YSLEER. V was pared by 0 bases and J by 8 bases, with 10 bases between. CDR3 in amino acids: CASSQDHRAEAFF. DNA for the CDR3: TGCGCCAGCAGCCAAGACCATAGAGCCGAAGCTTTCTTT.

The rearrangement links TRBV11-3 to TRBJ2-3, with TRBD2 identical over 8 bases. The CDR3 consists of 16 residues. Trimming removed 1 base from V and 1 base from J; junction bases left unmatched: 4. Per germline, CDR1 SGHNT and CDR2 YENEEA. CDR3 coding DNA: TGTGCCAGCAGCTTAGGAGGTAGCGGGGGCACAGATACGCAGTATTTT. It translates to CASSLGGSGGTDTQYF.

The CDR3 spells CAWVGYTEAFF. As DNA, the CDR3 is TGTGCCTGGGTGGGTTACACTGAAGCTTTCTTT. V and J are TRBV30 and TRBJ1-1; no clear D. With 5 bases removed from V and 3 bases from J, the gap between germline ends came to 7 bases. Germline V gene lookup returns CDR1 GTSNPN and CDR2 SVGIG (reference sequence). CDR3 length equals 11 residues.

The rearrangement joins TRBV4-3 to TRBJ2-7, with D tentatively TRBD1 or TRBD2 (6 bases each). The V end lost 3 bases, the J end lost 2 bases, and 14 bases lay between the germline ends. Germline CDR1 is LGHNA and CDR2 is YSLEER. This CDR3 has 15 amino acids. The CDR3 coding sequence is TGCGCCAGCAGCCAGGGGGCAGCGGGCGCCTACGAGCAGTACTTC. It specifies CASSQGAAGAYEQYF.

The chain has TRBV7-3 and TRBJ2-1; D may be TRBD1 or TRBD2 (5 bases each). V was pared by 4 bases and J by 9 bases, with 10 bases between. This CDR3 comprises 12 residues. Germline V lookup: CDR1 SGHTA, CDR2 FQGTGA. CDR3 amino acids: CASSSPGAEQFF. The CDR3 DNA follows: TGTGCCAGCAGCTCCCCCGGGGCTGAGCAGTTCTTC.

This clone was picked up a small number of times. J is TRBJ2-3 and V is TRBV2; 8 bases map to TRBD2. The CDR3 extends over 16 amino acids. J was trimmed by 6 bases and V by 2 bases; bases with no gene match: 10. Germline values: CDR1 SNHLY, CDR2 FYNNEI. This chain's CDR3 is CASSETGTRVSDTQYF. The CDR3 nucleotides read TGTGCCAGCAGTGAAACGGGGACTAGGGTTTCGGATACGCAGTATTTT.

This chain links TRBV7-9 with TRBJ1-1, with TRBD1 matching 8 bases. The CDR3 sequence is 14 residues long. Losses at the gene ends were 5 bases for V and 1 base for J; bases not matched to a gene: 3. The germline V gene has CDR1 SEHNR and CDR2 FQNEAQ (reference sequence). As DNA, the CDR3 is TGTGCCAGCAGCGCCCAGGGGGCGAACACTGAAGCTTTCTTT. This sequence encodes CASSAQGANTEAFF.

This chain connects TRBV18 to TRBJ1-4; D might be TRBD1 (6 bases). Germline assignment: CDR1 KGHSH and CDR2 LQKENI. The CDR3 loop spans 15 amino acids. V was clipped by 3 bases and J by 7 bases, with 15 bases between them. This chain's CDR3 is CASSPRQERGEKLFF. CDR3 DNA: TGTGCCAGCTCACCCCGACAGGAACGTGGTGAAAAACTGTTTTTT.

The chain combines TRBV10-3 with TRBJ2-3; no clear D. Germline CDR1 ENHRY, CDR2 SYGVKD. CDR3 length: 12 residues. V was trimmed by 5 bases and J by 6 bases, leaving 9 bases between them. CDR3 sequence reads: CAISPSLDTQYF. In DNA, the CDR3 is TGTGCCATCAGTCCCTCGCTCGATACGCAGTATTTT.

This chain connects TRBV25-1 to TRBJ1-6, with 9 bases matching TRBD1. V was clipped by 2 bases and J by 7 bases; unmatched bases: 6. Germline V gene sequence: CDR1 MGHDK, CDR2 SYGVNS. The CDR3 covers 16 residues. For the CDR3, the DNA is TGTGCCAGCAGTGAAGGGACAGGGTTGGAGAATTCACCCCTCCACTTT. It translates to CASSEGTGLENSPLHF.

The CDR3 region is CASSKAFKGFHEQYF. In nucleotides, the CDR3 is TGTGCCAGCAGCAAGGCTTTCAAGGGTTTCCACGAGCAGTACTTC. The chain has TRBV21-1 and TRBJ2-7. TRBV21-1 is assigned pseudogene status. This CDR3 has 15 residues.

The chain uses TRBV29-1 and TRBJ1-2, with 7 bases fitting TRBD1. The ends lost 4 bases at V and 4 bases at J; junction bases unmatched: 9. The germline gives CDR1 SQVTM, CDR2 ANQGSEA. There are 14 residues in the CDR3. CDR3 protein: CSVVRDSTIYGYTF. The CDR3, as DNA: TGCAGCGTTGTCCGGGACAGTACTATCTATGGCTACACCTTC. The variable domain in full, completed from reference TRBV29-1 and TRBJ1-2, reads SAVISQKPSRDICQRGTSLTIQCQVDSQVTMMFWYRQQPGQSLTLIATANQGSEATYESGFVIDKFPISRPNLTFSTLTVSNMSPEDSSIYLCSVVRDSTIYGYTFGSGTRLTVV.

This clone was seen once. The chain has TRBV5-6 and TRBJ2-1, with D perhaps TRBD1 or TRBD2 (5 bases each). The CDR3 extends over 14 amino acids. V gave up 5 bases and J gave up 6 bases, with 15 bases separating them. Germline V CDR1 and CDR2: SGHDT, YYEEEE. CDR3 in amino acids: CASSSGTPLNEQFF. In DNA form, the CDR3 reads TGTGCCAGCAGTTCCGGGACCCCCCTCAATGAGCAGTTCTTC.

V gene TRBV11-2 combines with J gene TRBJ1-3, with 7 bases lining up with TRBD1. This CDR3 contains 15 residues. Germline V gene lookup returns CDR1 SGHAT and CDR2 FQNNGV. J was trimmed by 0 bases and V by 7 bases; bases with no gene match: 6. The CDR3 sequence is CASTPTGTSGNTIYF. The CDR3 nucleotides are TGTGCCAGCACCCCGACAGGGACCTCTGGAAACACCATATATTTT.